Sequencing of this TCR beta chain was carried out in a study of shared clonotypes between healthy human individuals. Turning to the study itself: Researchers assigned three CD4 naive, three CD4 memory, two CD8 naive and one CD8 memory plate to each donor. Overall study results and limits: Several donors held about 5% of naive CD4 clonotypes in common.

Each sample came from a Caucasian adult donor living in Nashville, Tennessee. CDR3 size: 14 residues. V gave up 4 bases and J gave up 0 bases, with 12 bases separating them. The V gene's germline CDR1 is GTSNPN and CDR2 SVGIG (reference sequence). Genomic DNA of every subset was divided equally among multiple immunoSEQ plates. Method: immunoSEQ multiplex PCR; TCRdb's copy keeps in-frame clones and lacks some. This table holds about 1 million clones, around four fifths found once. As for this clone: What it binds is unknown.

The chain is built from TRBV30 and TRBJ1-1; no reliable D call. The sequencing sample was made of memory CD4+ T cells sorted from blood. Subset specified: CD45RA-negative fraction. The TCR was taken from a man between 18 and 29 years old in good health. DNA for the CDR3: TGTGCCTGGAAATCGGGGTTCGTGAACACTGAAGCTTTCTTT. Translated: CAWKSGFVNTEAFF.